Detailed here is one T cell receptor beta chain. Antigen unknown. The data belong to a study of OX40 agonist ivuxolimab in advanced cancers. Overall study findings and caveats: Clones of CD4+ and CD8+ blood T cells grew by week 6 at doses of 0.1 to 3.0 mg/kg.

TCRdb's table, derived via immunoSEQ multiplex PCR, lists solely in-frame clones and lacks some. The sample contains tens of thousands of clones, 84% of which appear only once. The CDR3 is 14 amino acids. The trim removed 2 bases at V and 10 bases at J, leaving 8 bases unmatched. Germline V gene sequence: CDR1 SGDLS, CDR2 YYNGEE. No patient had autoimmune disease or received systemic immunosuppression. Sequencing used CD4+ or CD8+ T cells sorted from blood, obtained in a trial of the OX40 agonist ivuxolimab. The receptor was derived from an adult with an advanced solid tumor such as melanoma, head and neck, liver or kidney cancer. The chain is built from TRBV9 and TRBJ2-1, with 8 bases aligning to TRBD2. Written as DNA, the CDR3 is TGTGCCAGCAGCGTCGGAGCGGGAGAGGGGGAGCAGTTCTTC. Its protein is CASSVGAGEGEQFF.